The 15 T cell receptor beta chains given below trace back to one sample, sequenced in a study of blood T cell repertoires in COVID-19 (TCRdb year 2020). Libraries were built with the immunoSEQ multiplex PCR assay. TCRdb took over this immuneACCESS table, retaining in-frame rearrangements with V and J assigned. Such tables are incomplete; in checked studies, under half of the missing clones stem from an unresolved V gene, and the remainder is unexplained. The sample profile shows roughly 40,000 clones; nearly 80% of them were found once. In total, the top ten clones hold 15% to 20% of the sample. The sequenced sample was peripheral blood. These receptors originate from an older man with acute or convalescent COVID-19.

The chain joins TRBV21-1 to TRBJ1-4. TRBV21-1 is reported as a pseudogene. CDR3 length: 18 residues. The CDR3 region is CASSKVAMIKSDTGKLFF. The CDR3 DNA reads TGTGCCAGCAGCAAAGTAGCCATGATTAAAAGCGACACGGGGAAACTGTTTTTT.

This chain links TRBV4-3 with TRBJ1-1; D is perhaps TRBD1 (6 bases). The CDR3 totals 14 residues. Trimming took off 6 bases at V and 6 bases at J, with 17 bases between the two ends. From germline, CDR1 is LGHNA and CDR2 YSLEER. The CDR3 DNA reads TGCGCCAGCAGTTCAGGGGTCGGGTTGGCTGAAGCTTTCTTT. Translation: CASSSGVGLAEAFF.

V and J are TRBV5-6 and TRBJ2-7; TRBD1 matches 9 bases. The CDR3 runs to 14 residues. The ends lost 3 bases at V and 2 bases at J; junction bases unmatched: 3. Germline V gives CDR1 SGHDT, CDR2 YYEEEE. The CDR3: CASSSDRGAYEQYF. CDR3 nucleotide sequence: TGTGCCAGCAGCTCGGACAGGGGAGCCTACGAGCAGTACTTC.

The rearrangement links TRBV28 to TRBJ1-2; no firm D call. CDR1 and CDR2 from the germline V gene are MDHEN and SYDVKM. The ends were cut back, 11 bases at V and 0 bases at J, with 10 bases in the middle. There are 12 residues in the CDR3. CDR3 DNA sequence: TGTGCCGCGATAAAAGCTAACTATGGCTACACCTTC. It yields the protein CAAIKANYGYTF.

The V call is TRBV3-1 (or the pseudogene TRBV3-2), the J call TRBJ1-1; 9 nucleotides agree with TRBD1. This CDR3 is built from 15 residues. V shed 1 base, J shed 4 bases, and the junction held 4 bases outside the gene matches. The germline V gene has CDR1 LGHDT and CDR2 YNNKEL (reference sequence). For the CDR3, the DNA is TGTGCCAGCAGCCAAGTTGGGGGACAGGGCACTGAAGCTTTCTTT. Residues: CASSQVGGQGTEAFF.

The chain employs TRBV7-2 and TRBJ1-5, with TRBD1 as a possible D gene (6 bases). V lost 4 bases and J lost 2, with 12 bases in between. The germline V gene encodes CDR1 SGHTA and CDR2 FQGNSA. CDR3 length equals 15 residues. The CDR3 DNA is TGTGCCAGCAGCTCAAACAGGGTTGGCAATCAGCCCCAGCATTTT. Translating gives CASSSNRVGNQPQHF.

This sequence joins TRBV5-6 and TRBJ2-1, with a weak D call TRBD1 (5 bases). CDR1 is SGHDT, CDR2 YYEEEE, per germline. The CDR3 is 16 amino acids. V was pared by 6 bases and J by 0 bases, with 16 bases between. CDR3 sequence: CASTLKTTVSYNEQFF. CDR3 DNA sequence: TGTGCCAGCACCCTAAAAACGACAGTCTCCTACAATGAGCAGTTCTTC.

The rearrangement links TRBV10-2 to TRBJ1-1; D might be TRBD1 (6 bases). Germline V gene lookup returns CDR1 WSHSY and CDR2 SAAADI. Trimming stripped 5 bases from V and 4 bases from J, with 11 bases between. The CDR3 spans 13 residues. CDR3 nucleotides: TGCGCCAGCAGTAAGGGGGACCTCACTGAAGCTTTCTTT. It encodes CASSKGDLTEAFF.

V and J are TRBV27 and TRBJ1-6; TRBD1 is a possible D gene (5 bases). Trimming left V 5 bases short and J 7 bases short, with 9 bases between. From germline, CDR1 is MNHEY and CDR2 SMNVEV (reference sequence). CDR3 length equals 13 residues. CDR3 in amino acids: CASSDSFNSPLHF. CDR3 bases: TGTGCCAGCAGTGACAGCTTCAATTCACCCCTCCACTTT.

J is TRBJ2-1 and V is TRBV5-1; perhaps TRBD2 as D (5 bases). The CDR3 is 16 amino acids. Germline-derived CDR1 and CDR2 are SGHRS and YFSETQ. The ends were cut back, 0 bases at V and 0 bases at J, with 10 bases in the middle. The CDR3 is CASSLAGLSSYNEQFF. The CDR3 nucleotides read TGCGCCAGCAGCTTGGCTGGACTCAGCTCCTACAATGAGCAGTTCTTC.

The chain uses TRBV10-3 and TRBJ1-1; 7 bases are shared with TRBD1. From germline, CDR1 is ENHRY and CDR2 SYGVKD. V lost 7 bases, J lost 5 bases, and 7 bases stayed unmatched. This CDR3 is 13 amino acids long. The CDR3 here is CAIKIQGGTEAFF. The CDR3 coding sequence is TGTGCCATCAAAATCCAGGGGGGTACTGAAGCTTTCTTT.

This clone was seen a few times. The V call is TRBV5-1, the J call TRBJ1-2, with TRBD1 identical over 9 bases. The trim removed 4 bases at V and 3 bases at J, leaving 10 bases unmatched. From germline, CDR1 is SGHRS and CDR2 YFSETQ. CDR3 length equals 16 residues. This chain's CDR3 is CASSEQTGGAYYGYTF. DNA of the CDR3: TGCGCCAGCAGCGAGCAAACAGGGGGCGCCTACTATGGCTACACCTTC. Looking up the rest from reference TRBV5-1 and TRBJ1-2 gives the full variable domain: KAGVTQTPRYLIKTRGQQVTLSCSPISGHRSVSWYQQTPGQGLQFLFEYFSETQRNKGNFPGRFSGRQFSNSRSEMNVSTLELGDSALYLCASSEQTGGAYYGYTFGSGTRLTVV.

This clone occurred a few times. V usage is TRBV5-6 and J usage is TRBJ1-1; D is undetermined. Trimming cost V 6 bases and J 4 bases, with 16 bases left between them. This CDR3 region has 14 residues. Germline V CDR1 and CDR2: SGHDT, YYEEEE. The CDR3 sequence is CASTLTGRGTEAFF. As DNA, the CDR3 is TGTGCCAGCACACTGACGGGTAGAGGCACTGAAGCTTTCTTT. Based on the CDR3 plus reference TRBV5-6 and TRBJ1-1, the full variable domain is DAGVTQSPTHLIKTRGQQVTLRCSPKSGHDTVSWYQQALGQGPQFIFQYYEEEERQRGNFPDRFSGHQFPNYSSELNVNALLLGDSALYLCASTLTGRGTEAFFGQGTRLTVV.

This clone has more than one count but fewer than ten. The chain carries TRBV14 and TRBJ1-2, with TRBD1 identical over 10 bases. Per germline, CDR1 SGHDN and CDR2 FVKESK. The CDR3 spans 13 residues. Trimming removed 4 bases from V and 8 bases from J; junction bases left unmatched: 4. In nucleotides, the CDR3 is TGTGCCAGCAGCCCGAGGACAGGGGGGGGCTACACCTTC. This codes for CASSPRTGGGYTF.

This clone appeared a few times. The gene calls are TRBV24-1 and TRBJ2-7, with 8 bases matching TRBD1. The V gene end was trimmed by 7 bases and the J gene end by 0 bases; junction bases not matched to a gene: 4. CDR3 size: 14 residues. The V gene's germline CDR1 is KGHDR and CDR2 SFDVKD. Here the CDR3 DNA reads TGTGCCACCAGGGGGGACAGGAGCTCCTACGAGCAGTACTTC. It yields the protein CATRGDRSSYEQYF.